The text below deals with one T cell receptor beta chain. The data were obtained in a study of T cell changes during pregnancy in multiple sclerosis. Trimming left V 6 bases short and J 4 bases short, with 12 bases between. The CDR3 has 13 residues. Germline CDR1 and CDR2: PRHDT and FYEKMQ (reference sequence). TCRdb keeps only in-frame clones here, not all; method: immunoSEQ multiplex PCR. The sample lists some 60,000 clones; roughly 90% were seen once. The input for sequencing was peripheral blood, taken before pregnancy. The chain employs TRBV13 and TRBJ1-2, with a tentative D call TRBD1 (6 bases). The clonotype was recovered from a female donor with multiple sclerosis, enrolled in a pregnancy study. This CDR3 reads CASRKQGAYGYTF. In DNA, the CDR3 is TGTGCCAGCAGGAAACAGGGCGCCTATGGCTACACCTTC.